Each of the 7 T cell receptor beta chains below was sequenced from the same sample in a study of early T cells in non-severe SARS-CoV-2 infection (dated by TCRdb to the early 2020s). Libraries were constructed by 5' RACE. Sequencing relied on a NextSeq 500. TCRdb trimmed public reads at Q25 via fastp, called clones via MiXCR and kept in-frame beta chains. Merged by CDR3 protein, the rows form single entries marked with the most common genes and DNA. The sample contains more than 70,000 distinct CDR3 sequences, over 9% of them found a single time. In total, the top ten clones hold approximately 7% of the sample. Sequenced material: whole blood. The source of these receptors is an adult who was a healthcare worker with PCR-confirmed SARS-CoV-2 infection or an uninfected control (not recorded which).

J is TRBJ2-7 and V is TRBV4-1, with 7 bases fitting TRBD2. Germline trimming cut 2 bases from V and 1 base from J; bases unmatched to any gene: 8. The CDR3 runs to 16 residues. CDR1 is MGHRA, CDR2 YSYEKL, per germline. The CDR3 loop is CASSQSPTSDSYEQYF. CDR3 DNA: TGCGCCAGCAGCCAAAGCCCAACTAGCGATTCCTACGAGCAGTACTTC.

The chain recombines TRBV6-2 or TRBV6-3 with TRBJ1-1; a possible D gene is TRBD1 (6 bases). The V gene's germline CDR1 is MNHEY and CDR2 SVGEGT. CDR3 length: 15 residues. Trimming pared 4 bases from V and 4 bases from J, leaving 16 bases between. In nucleotides, the CDR3 is TGTGCCAGCAGTTTTGGAGGGGGGTTTGGCACTGAAGCTTTCTTT. It translates to CASSFGGGFGTEAFF.

The table lists this clonotype with many counts. V gene TRBV11-3 combines with J gene TRBJ2-1; perhaps TRBD1 as D (6 bases). The CDR3 totals 18 residues. Trimming removed 4 bases at V and 0 bases at J, with 19 bases between. CDR1 and CDR2 (germline): SGHNT, YENEEA. The CDR3 bases are TGTGCCAGCAGCTCCGGACAGTCCCTCAGGGGCTCCTACAATGAGCAGTTCTTC. It yields the protein CASSSGQSLRGSYNEQFF.

The genes are TRBV20-1 and TRBJ2-3; no reliable D call. The CDR3 is made up of 14 amino acids. V was clipped by 0 bases and J by 0 bases, with 7 bases between them. Germline V gene data show CDR1 as DFQATT and CDR2 as SNEGSKA (reference sequence). In DNA, the CDR3 is TGCAGTGCTAGAGATGTCGGTAGCACAGATACGCAGTATTTT. It encodes CSARDVGSTDTQYF.

The chain links TRBV30 to TRBJ1-1; the D is unclear. V dropped 3 bases and J dropped 4 bases, with 12 bases sitting between them. CDR3 size: 13 residues. Germline V CDR1 and CDR2: GTSNPN, SVGIG (reference sequence). This CDR3 is CAWRDGPPTEAFF. CDR3 coding DNA: TGTGCCTGGAGGGACGGACCCCCCACTGAAGCTTTCTTT.

Notes on this clonotype: The junction and the germline gene differ at one end; a read error may be behind it. V and J are TRBV7-9 and TRBJ1-5, with unresolved D. The CDR3 is 14 residues long. Germline loops: CDR1 SEHNR, CDR2 FQNEAQ (reference sequence). CDR3 nucleotide sequence: TGTGCCAGCAGCTTAGGGGTCTCAGCGGCGCCCCAGCAATTT. This sequence encodes CASSLGVSAAPQQF.

This clonotype was recorded at least ten times. The genes are TRBV5-1 and TRBJ2-2, with D possibly TRBD2 on 5 matching bases. V lost 4 bases and J 0 bases, leaving 16 bases between the germline ends. Germline loops: CDR1 SGHRS, CDR2 YFSETQ. The CDR3 is 17 residues long. The CDR3 is CASSQAPVGANTGELFF. The CDR3 DNA sequence: TGCGCCAGCAGCCAGGCCCCCGTGGGAGCGAACACCGGGGAGCTGTTTTTT. Combining the CDR3 with reference TRBV5-1 and TRBJ2-2 gives the whole variable domain KAGVTQTPRYLIKTRGQQVTLSCSPISGHRSVSWYQQTPGQGLQFLFEYFSETQRNKGNFPGRFSGRQFSNSRSEMNVSTLELGDSALYLCASSQAPVGANTGELFFGEGSRLTVL.